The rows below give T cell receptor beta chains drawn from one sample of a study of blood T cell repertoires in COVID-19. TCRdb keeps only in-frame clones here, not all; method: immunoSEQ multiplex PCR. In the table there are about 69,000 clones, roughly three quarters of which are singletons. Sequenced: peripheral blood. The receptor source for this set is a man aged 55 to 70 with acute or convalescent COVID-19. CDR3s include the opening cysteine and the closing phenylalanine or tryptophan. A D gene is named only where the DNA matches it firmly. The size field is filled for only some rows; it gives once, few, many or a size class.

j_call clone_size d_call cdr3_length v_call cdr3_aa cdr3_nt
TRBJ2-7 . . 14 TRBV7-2 CASSLASQAHQQYF TGTGCCAGCAGCTTAGCGTCGCAGGCCCACCAGCAGTACTTC
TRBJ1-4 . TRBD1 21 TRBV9 CASSVGPWTGGAFRNNEKLFF TGTGCCAGCAGCGTAGGTCCTTGGACAGGGGGCGCGTTCAGGAATAATGAAAAACTGTTTTTT
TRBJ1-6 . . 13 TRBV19 CASSTPGYSPLHF TGTGCCAGTAGTACCCCAGGGTACTCACCCCTCCACTTT
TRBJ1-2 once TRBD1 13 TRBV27 CASRGQGLGGYTF TGTGCCAGCAGAGGACAGGGCTTAGGTGGCTACACCTTC
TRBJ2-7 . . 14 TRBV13 CASSVDRLSYEQYF TGTGCCAGCAGCGTGGACAGACTTTCCTACGAGCAGTACTTC
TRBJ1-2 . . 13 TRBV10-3 CAISEMDIYGYTF TGTGCCATCAGTGAGATGGACATTTATGGCTACACCTTC
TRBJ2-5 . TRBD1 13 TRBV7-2 CASGTGGLETQYF TGTGCCAGCGGGACAGGGGGCCTAGAGACCCAGTACTTC
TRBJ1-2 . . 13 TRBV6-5 CASTYPGSYGYTF TGTGCCAGCACTTACCCGGGATCCTATGGCTACACCTTC
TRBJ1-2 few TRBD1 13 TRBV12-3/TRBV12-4 CASRSGGFAGYTF TGTGCCAGCAGGTCAGGGGGATTCGCGGGCTACACCTTC
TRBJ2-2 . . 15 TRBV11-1 CASSLGLANTGELFF TGTGCCAGCAGCTTAGGACTAGCGAACACCGGGGAGCTGTTTTTT
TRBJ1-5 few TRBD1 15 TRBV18 CASSETGVSNQPQHF TGTGCCAGCTCAGAGACAGGGGTCAGCAATCAGCCCCAGCATTTT
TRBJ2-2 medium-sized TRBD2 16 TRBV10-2 CASSELRGGNTGELFF TGCGCCAGCAGTGAGCTGCGCGGGGGGAACACCGGGGAGCTGTTTTTT
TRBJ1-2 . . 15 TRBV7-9 CASSFEAGDNYGYTF TGTGCCAGCAGCTTCGAGGCAGGGGATAACTATGGCTACACCTTC
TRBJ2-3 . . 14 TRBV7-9 CASSLATGPDTQYF TGTGCCAGCAGCTTAGCTACAGGGCCAGATACGCAGTATTTT
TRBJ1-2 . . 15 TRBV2 CASSDGGSRSGGYTF TGTGCCAGCAGTGACGGAGGGAGTAGGTCGGGGGGCTACACCTTC
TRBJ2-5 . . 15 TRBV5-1 CASTRIPSGQETQYF TGCGCCAGCACACGAATACCCTCTGGTCAGGAGACCCAGTACTTC
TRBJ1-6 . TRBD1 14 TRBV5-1 CASSPGQVSSPLHF TGCGCCAGCAGCCCGGGACAGGTGAGCTCACCCCTCCACTTT
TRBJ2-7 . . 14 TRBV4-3 CASSRTGFDYEQYF TGCGCCAGCAGCCGAACCGGGTTCGACTACGAGCAGTACTTC
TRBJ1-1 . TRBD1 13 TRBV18 CASSLQGQGEAFF TGTGCCAGCTCACTACAGGGGCAGGGGGAAGCTTTCTTT
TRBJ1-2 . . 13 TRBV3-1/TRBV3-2 CASSRGVGYGYTF TGTGCCAGCAGCCGGGGAGTAGGCTATGGCTACACCTTC
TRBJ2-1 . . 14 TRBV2 CASNRQGRGNEQFF TGTGCCAGCAATAGACAGGGGAGGGGCAATGAGCAGTTCTTC
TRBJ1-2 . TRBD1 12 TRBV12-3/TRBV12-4 CASSRDRVGYTF TGTGCCAGCAGTCGGGACAGGGTTGGCTACACCTTC
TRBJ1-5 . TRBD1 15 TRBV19 CASSPGQGGNQPQHF TGTGCCAGTAGTCCAGGACAGGGAGGGAATCAGCCCCAGCATTTT
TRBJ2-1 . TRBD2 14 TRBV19 CATRPRGGKNEQFF TGTGCCACCAGGCCGCGGGGGGGCAAGAATGAGCAGTTCTTC
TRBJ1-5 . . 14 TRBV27 CASSLIRTNQPQHF TGTGCCAGCAGTTTAATACGGACTAATCAGCCCCAGCATTTT
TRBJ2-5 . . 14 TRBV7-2 CASSLGGGVETQYF TGTGCCAGCAGTCTCGGCGGGGGCGTTGAGACCCAGTACTTC
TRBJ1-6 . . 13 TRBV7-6 CASSLEHPLPLHF TGTGCCAGCAGCTTAGAACACCCATTGCCCCTCCACTTT
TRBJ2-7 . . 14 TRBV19 CASSTRGRANEQYF TGTGCCAGTAGTACAAGGGGCAGGGCGAACGAGCAGTACTTC
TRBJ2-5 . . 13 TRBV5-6 CASSLSGLETQYF TGTGCCAGCAGCTTATCCGGGTTAGAGACCCAGTACTTC
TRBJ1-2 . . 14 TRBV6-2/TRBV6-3 CASSPGHRNYGYTF TGTGCCAGCAGCCCGGGACACCGTAACTATGGCTACACCTTC
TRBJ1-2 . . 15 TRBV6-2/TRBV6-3 CASSYIGRTNYGYTF TGTGCCAGCAGTTACATTGGGAGAACTAACTATGGCTACACCTTC
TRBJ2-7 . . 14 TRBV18 CASSPSGDGYEQYF TGTGCCAGCTCACCTTCCGGGGATGGTTACGAGCAGTACTTC
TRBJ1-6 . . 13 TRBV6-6 CASSRRADSPLHF TGTGCCAGCAGCCGCAGGGCGGACTCACCCCTCCACTTT
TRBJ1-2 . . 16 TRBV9 CASSVALGRANYGYTF TGTGCCAGCAGCGTAGCTCTGGGGCGAGCTAACTATGGCTACACCTTC
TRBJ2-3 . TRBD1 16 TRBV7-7 CASSRGQGLGTDTQYF TGTGCTAGCAGCCGAGGACAGGGGCTTGGGACAGATACGCAGTATTTT
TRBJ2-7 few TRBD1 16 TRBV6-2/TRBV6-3 CASSPTQQGAINEQYF TGTGCCAGCAGTCCCACCCAGCAGGGGGCGATCAACGAGCAGTACTTC